This T cell receptor beta chain was recorded in a study of blood T cell repertoires in COVID-19. Turning to the study itself: Sample material is recorded as cDNA or gDNA derived from T cells, B-cell-depleted T cells, or PBMCs.

The protocol was immunoSEQ multiplex PCR, while the TCRdb copy is restricted to in-frame clones and leaves out a portion. The data hold roughly 250,000 clones, with roughly 82% observed a single time. CDR1 SEHNR and CDR2 FQNEAQ come from the germline V gene (reference sequence). V lost 0 bases and J lost 4, with 7 bases in between. This CDR3 has 14 amino acids. The chain links TRBV7-9 to TRBJ1-5, with D possibly TRBD1 on 5 matching bases. The receptor comes from a woman older than 75 with active or convalescent COVID-19. Sequences were obtained from peripheral blood. CDR3 region: CASSLATGNQPQHF. CDR3 DNA: TGTGCCAGCAGCTTAGCCACAGGTAATCAGCCCCAGCATTTT.